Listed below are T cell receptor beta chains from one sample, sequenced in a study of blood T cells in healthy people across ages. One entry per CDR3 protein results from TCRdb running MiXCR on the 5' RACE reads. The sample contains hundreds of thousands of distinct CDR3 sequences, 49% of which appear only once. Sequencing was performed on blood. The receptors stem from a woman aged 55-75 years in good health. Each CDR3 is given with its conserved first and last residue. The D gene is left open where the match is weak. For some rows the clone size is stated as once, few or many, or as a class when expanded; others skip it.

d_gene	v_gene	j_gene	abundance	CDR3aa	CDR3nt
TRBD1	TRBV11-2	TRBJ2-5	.	CASRPTGQETQYF	TGTGCCAGCAGACCGACAGGGCAAGAGACCCAGTACTTC
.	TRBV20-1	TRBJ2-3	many	CSARTPSGADTQYF	TGCAGTGCTAGAACACCCTCCGGGGCAGATACGCAGTATTTT
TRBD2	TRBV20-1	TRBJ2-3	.	CSAPTSGITDTQYF	TGCAGTGCCCCGACTAGCGGGATTACAGATACGCAGTATTTT
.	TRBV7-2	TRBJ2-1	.	CASSGDSYNEQFF	TGTGCCAGCAGCGGCGACAGTTACAATGAGCAGTTCTTC
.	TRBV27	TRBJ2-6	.	CASSLGQRGRSGANVLTF	TGTGCCAGCAGTTTAGGGCAGCGCGGACGGTCTGGGGCCAACGTCCTGACTTTC
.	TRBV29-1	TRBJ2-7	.	CSVVGDGKTYEQYF	TGCAGCGTTGTAGGGGACGGGAAGACCTACGAGCAGTACTTC
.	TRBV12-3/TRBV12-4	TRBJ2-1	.	CASSVMAGNEQFF	TGTGCCAGCAGTGTAATGGCAGGCAACGAGCAGTTCTTC
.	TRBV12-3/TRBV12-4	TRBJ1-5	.	CASSRTAGGFNQPQHF	TGTGCCAGCAGCCGAACCGCGGGAGGGTTTAATCAGCCCCAGCATTTT
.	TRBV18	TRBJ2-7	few	CAGGYAKEQYF	TGTGCGGGGGGTTATGCGAAGGAGCAGTACTTC
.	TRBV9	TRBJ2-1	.	CASSPRAGINEQFF	TGTGCCAGCAGCCCACGGGCCGGGATAAATGAGCAGTTCTTC
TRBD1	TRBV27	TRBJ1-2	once	CASSRTGGGYTF	TGTGCCAGCAGTAGGACAGGGGGTGGCTACACCTTC
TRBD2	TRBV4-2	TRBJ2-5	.	CAGSQEGGTSGKQTQYF	TGTGCCGGCAGCCAAGAAGGGGGGACTAGCGGTAAACAGACCCAGTACTTC
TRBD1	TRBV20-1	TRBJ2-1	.	CSARDPRGTGGHNEQFF	TGCAGTGCTAGAGACCCTAGGGGGACAGGGGGTCACAATGAGCAGTTCTTC
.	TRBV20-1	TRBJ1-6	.	CSASGQGEFSYNSPLHF	TGCAGTGCTAGTGGCCAGGGCGAATTCTCCTATAATTCACCCCTCCACTTT
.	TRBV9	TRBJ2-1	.	CASGEGDRNNEQFF	TGTGCCAGCGGCGAGGGGGACCGAAACAATGAGCAGTTCTTC
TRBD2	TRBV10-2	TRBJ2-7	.	CASKAGAEQYF	TGCGCCAGCAAAGCGGGAGCAGAGCAGTACTTC
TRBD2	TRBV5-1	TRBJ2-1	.	CASTGASGPYNEQFF	TGCGCCAGCACCGGGGCTAGCGGCCCCTACAATGAGCAGTTCTTC
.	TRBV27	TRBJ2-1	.	CASRRHQSSYNEQFF	TGTGCCAGTAGGAGACACCAGAGCTCCTACAATGAGCAGTTCTTC
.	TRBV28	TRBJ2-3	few	CASSLLQGHRTDTQYF	TGTGCCAGCTCCTTATTACAGGGACACCGCACAGATACGCAGTATTTT
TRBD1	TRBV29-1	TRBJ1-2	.	CSVGDRQTGYTF	TGCAGCGTTGGGGACAGGCAAACGGGCTACACCTTC
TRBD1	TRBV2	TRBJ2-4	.	CASSPRDRLIAKNIQYF	TGTGCCAGCAGTCCGAGGGACAGGTTAATAGCCAAAAACATTCAGTACTTC
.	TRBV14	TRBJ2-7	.	CASSQAPFGGEQYF	TGTGCCAGCAGCCAAGCCCCGTTTGGGGGCGAGCAGTACTTC